The 24 T cell receptor beta chains presented below share a single source sample, sequenced in a study of blood T cell repertoires in COVID-19. The data were produced by immunoSEQ multiplex PCR, yet TCRdb's version contains in-frame clones alone and is incomplete. The sample has 340,000 or so clones, 86% seen once. Specimen: PBMCs or T cells enriched from blood (not recorded which). The receptors stem from a middle-aged woman with acute COVID-19.

This sequence joins TRBV19 and TRBJ2-5, with D possibly TRBD2 on 5 matching bases. The CDR3 is 16 amino acids. Germline V gene data show CDR1 as LNHDA and CDR2 as SQIVND (reference sequence). V was shortened by 6 bases and J by 3 bases, with 20 bases between the two germline ends. CDR3 amino acids: CASSHFPGYDEETQYF. DNA of the CDR3: TGTGCCAGTAGCCATTTCCCGGGGTACGACGAAGAGACCCAGTACTTC.

This clone was seen a handful of times. The genes are TRBV2 and TRBJ2-1, with D tentatively TRBD2 (5 bases). Trimming removed 7 bases from V and 7 bases from J, with 11 bases in between. The CDR3 is 12 amino acids. Per the germline V gene, CDR1 is SNHLY and CDR2 is FYNNEI. CDR3 loop: CASKGPGNEQFF. The CDR3 DNA is TGTGCCAGCAAAGGCCCGGGGAATGAGCAGTTCTTC.

The J gene is TRBJ2-2, the V gene TRBV5-1, with D possibly being TRBD2 (6 bases). Trimming pared 4 bases from V and 5 bases from J, leaving 18 bases between. Germline CDR1 SGHRS, CDR2 YFSETQ. The CDR3 totals 16 residues. The CDR3 bases are TGCGCCAGCAGCCCCACCGGGGGAGTGGGGACCGGGGAGCTGTTTTTT. This translates into CASSPTGGVGTGELFF.

The chain has TRBV6-1 and TRBJ2-6; maybe TRBD1 (5 bases). Germline CDR1 is MNHNS and CDR2 is SASEGT. The CDR3 runs 15 residues. The V and J ends lost 8 bases and 4 bases respectively, with 15 bases between them. CDR3 nucleotide sequence: TGTGCCAGCCAAGTCAGGGCTAACGGGGCCAACGTCCTGACTTTC. Its translation is CASQVRANGANVLTF.

This chain connects TRBV4-3 to TRBJ2-5; D ambiguous. Germline CDR1 and CDR2: LGHNA and YSLEER. The length of the CDR3 is 13 residues. The V and J ends lost 1 base and 2 bases respectively, with 5 bases between them. In nucleotides, the CDR3 is TGCGCCAGCAGCCAAGCCTTACAAGAGACCCAGTACTTC. Translated: CASSQALQETQYF.

The chain combines TRBV9 with TRBJ2-7; 7 bases align to TRBD2. Per germline, CDR1 SGDLS and CDR2 YYNGEE. The CDR3 is made up of 13 amino acids. The trim removed 3 bases at V and 5 bases at J, leaving 5 bases unmatched. The CDR3 bases are TGTGCCAGCAGCGCCGGGACTACCAACGAGCAGTACTTC. This gives the protein CASSAGTTNEQYF.

This clone was observed a few times. The rearrangement links TRBV18 to TRBJ1-1, with 9 nucleotides matching TRBD1. This CDR3 is built from 14 residues. V shed 3 bases and J 6 bases; nucleotides not matched to a gene: 5. Germline lookup yields CDR1 KGHSH and CDR2 LQKENI. In DNA, the CDR3 is TGTGCCAGCTCACCCGGGACAGGGAGCTCTGAAGCTTTCTTT. Its translation: CASSPGTGSSEAFF.

The V gene is TRBV28, the J gene TRBJ2-7, with D tentatively TRBD1 (5 bases). The CDR3 sequence is 13 residues long. Per the germline V gene, CDR1 is MDHEN and CDR2 is SYDVKM. With 5 bases removed from V and 3 bases from J, the gap between germline ends came to 11 bases. The CDR3 DNA sequence: TGTGCCAGCAGTCGACAGATTGGCTACGAGCAGTACTTC. As protein: CASSRQIGYEQYF.

The CDR3 DNA sequence: TGTGCCAGCAGCGCTGGGGAAGGGGGCGGCTATGGCTACACCTTC. It yields the protein CASSAGEGGGYGYTF. The V gene is TRBV9, the J gene TRBJ1-2; 7 bases fit TRBD1. The CDR3 has 15 residues. Looked up from germline, CDR1 is SGDLS and CDR2 is YYNGEE. J gave up 4 bases and V 3 bases, and 9 bases lay outside the gene matches.

The rearrangement joins TRBV15 to TRBJ1-1; D remains unclear. V lost 1 base and J 1 base, leaving 13 bases between the germline ends. This CDR3 contains 16 residues. Germline CDR1 is LNHNV and CDR2 is YYDKDF (reference sequence). The CDR3 spells CATSRVSGRKNTEAFF. CDR3 bases: TGTGCCACCAGCAGAGTTAGTGGGCGTAAGAACACTGAAGCTTTCTTT.

The chain recombines TRBV4-1 with TRBJ1-5, with a tentative D call TRBD1 (6 bases). The CDR3 spans 15 residues. V lost 4 bases and J 1 base, leaving 11 bases between the germline ends. CDR1 and CDR2 (germline): MGHRA, YSYEKL. The CDR3 here is CASSREGHSNQPQHF. The DNA for the CDR3 is TGCGCCAGCAGCCGGGAGGGACACAGCAATCAGCCCCAGCATTTT.

The chain links TRBV19 to TRBJ1-5, with D hard to call. Germline V gives CDR1 LNHDA, CDR2 SQIVND (reference sequence). The CDR3 has 13 residues. V shed 7 bases and J shed 3 bases, with 10 bases lying between them. The CDR3 DNA follows: TGTGCCAGTAAGGAGGAGTCCAATCAGCCCCAGCATTTT. It specifies CASKEESNQPQHF.

This chain links TRBV15 with TRBJ2-5, with 10 bases identical to TRBD2. V lost 2 bases to trimming and J lost 1 base; unmatched junction nucleotides: 4. From germline, CDR1 is LNHNV and CDR2 YYDKDF (reference sequence). CDR3 length: 16 residues. CDR3 nucleotides: TGTGCCACCAGCAGAACTTTAGCGGGAGGCCAAGAGACCCAGTACTTC. Translating it yields CATSRTLAGGQETQYF.

The rearrangement joins TRBV27 to TRBJ2-5, with 8 bases fitting TRBD2. Germline CDR1 MNHEY, CDR2 SMNVEV (reference sequence). J lost 5 bases, V lost 4 bases, and 6 bases had no gene match. The CDR3 loop spans 14 amino acids. The DNA of the CDR3 is TGTGCCAGCAGTTGGTCGGGGGGGGCGGAGACCCAGTACTTC. Its protein is CASSWSGGAETQYF.

V gene TRBV6-5 combines with J gene TRBJ2-1, with 13 bases lining up with TRBD2. The CDR3 spans 16 residues. Germline loops: CDR1 MNHEY, CDR2 SVGAGI. Trimming at V came to 2 bases and at J to 4 bases, leaving 2 bases not matched to a gene. CDR3 loop: CASSYPTSGGYNEQFF. Here the CDR3 DNA reads TGTGCCAGCAGTTACCCGACTAGCGGGGGGTACAATGAGCAGTTCTTC.

The gene calls are TRBV5-1 and TRBJ2-1; no clear D. V was shortened by 2 bases and J by 0 bases, with 30 bases between the two germline ends. There are 22 residues in the CDR3. Germline CDR1 and CDR2: SGHRS and YFSETQ. The CDR3 reads CASSFAGPVPRIPISSYNEQFF. CDR3 nucleotide sequence: TGCGCCAGCAGCTTCGCCGGTCCCGTTCCCAGGATACCAATTAGCTCCTACAATGAGCAGTTCTTC. The variable domain in full, with the rest retrieved from reference TRBV5-1 and TRBJ2-1, is KAGVTQTPRYLIKTRGQQVTLSCSPISGHRSVSWYQQTPGQGLQFLFEYFSETQRNKGNFPGRFSGRQFSNSRSEMNVSTLELGDSALYLCASSFAGPVPRIPISSYNEQFFGPGTRLTVL.

This chain connects TRBV7-2 to TRBJ2-5, with 12 bases matching TRBD2. CDR1 and CDR2 from the germline V gene are SGHTA and FQGNSA. The CDR3 is 16 amino acids. Losses at the gene ends were 3 bases for V and 5 bases for J; bases not matched to a gene: 7. The CDR3 here is CASSFLLAGGRETQYF. CDR3 DNA sequence: TGTGCCAGCAGCTTCTTACTAGCGGGGGGTAGGGAGACCCAGTACTTC.

The chain links TRBV27 to TRBJ1-6, with D unclear. The CDR3 contains 15 residues. The germline V gene has CDR1 MNHEY and CDR2 SMNVEV (reference sequence). V gave up 6 bases and J gave up 3 bases, with 12 bases separating them. CDR3 region: CASRREGYYNSPLHF. In DNA, the CDR3 is TGTGCCAGCAGGAGGGAAGGCTACTATAATTCACCCCTCCACTTT.

The chain joins TRBV5-4 to TRBJ2-1; maybe TRBD2 (5 bases). The germline V and J ends were trimmed by 4 bases and 2 bases, with 16 bases remaining between them. Germline values: CDR1 SGHNT, CDR2 YYREEE (reference sequence). CDR3 length: 16 amino acids. The CDR3 nucleotides read TGTGCCAGCAGCCCGGGTCTAGCCTTTACCTACAATGAGCAGTTCTTC. The encoded protein is CASSPGLAFTYNEQFF.

This chain uses TRBV2 with TRBJ1-5; D unresolved. Germline V CDR1 and CDR2: SNHLY, FYNNEI. This CDR3 contains 14 residues. The V end was cut by 8 bases, the J end by 2 bases, with 13 bases between. The CDR3, as DNA: TGTGCCAGCCAATCCGGGGTCGGCAATCAGCCCCAGCATTTT. This translates into CASQSGVGNQPQHF.

The chain joins TRBV7-8 to TRBJ2-3; 9 positions match TRBD1. V shed 2 bases, J shed 5 bases, and the junction held 2 bases outside the gene matches. Germline values: CDR1 SGHVS, CDR2 FQNEAQ. CDR3 length equals 14 residues. The DNA of the CDR3 is TGTGCCAGCAGCTTAAGACAGGGGGGAGATACGCAGTATTTT. Amino acids: CASSLRQGGDTQYF.

The V gene is TRBV19, the J gene TRBJ2-1, with 10 bases that match TRBD2. The J segment lost 6 bases and the V segment lost 5 bases, leaving 10 bases of the junction unmatched. Germline values: CDR1 LNHDA, CDR2 SQIVND (reference sequence). The CDR3 has 16 residues. The CDR3 sequence is CASSRGTSVLSNEQFF. CDR3 coding DNA: TGTGCCAGTAGTCGCGGGACTAGCGTGTTGAGCAATGAGCAGTTCTTC.

Concerning this clone itself: Relative to the germline gene, one junction end is altered; a read error may explain this. This chain joins TRBV7-7 and TRBJ2-3, with 15 bases that match TRBD2. This CDR3 contains 16 residues. Germline loops: CDR1 SSHAT, CDR2 FNYEAQ (reference sequence). The DNA for the CDR3 is TGTGCTAGCAGCCGGACTAGCGGGGGGGGTACAGATACGCAGTATTTT. Amino acids: CASSRTSGGGTDTQYF.

This chain connects TRBV28 to TRBJ1-2; the match to TRBD1 covers 10 bases. The germline gives CDR1 MDHEN, CDR2 SYDVKM. The CDR3 is 17 residues long. With 3 bases clipped from V and 3 bases from J, the junction kept 10 bases outside the gene matches. The CDR3, as DNA: TGTGCCAGCAGTTTGCCCGCCAGACAGGGGGCCTACTATGGCTACACCTTC. Amino acids: CASSLPARQGAYYGYTF.